This TCR beta chain was recovered during a study of T cells in Graves' hyperthyroidism and ophthalmopathy. Study-level results: Most thyroid-expanded clonotypes above 0.001 were also found in blood. The model's output predicted ophthalmopathy at a median of 6.5 months prior to onset.

What was amplified from RNA transcripts were TCR beta CDR3 regions. Using the HTBI primer set, a first-round RT-PCR was run on the TCR CDR3. TCRdb redid the calling of the multiplex PCR reads with MiXCR, one entry per CDR3 protein. The sample lists approximately 620,000 distinct CDR3 sequences, 16% seen once, with 3% to 4% in the top ten. Orbital computed tomography and thyroid ultrasound, together with serum TRAb and thyroxine and clinical symptoms, were used for diagnoses. Each 10 ml fresh peripheral blood draw supplied the PBMCs. This clonotype was counted many times. Its antigen is undetermined. The CDR3 consists of 15 residues. With 2 bases removed from V and 5 bases from J, the gap between germline ends came to 14 bases. Looked up from germline, CDR1 is SGHTS and CDR2 is YDEGEE.

The chain uses TRBV5-8 and TRBJ2-1; D may correspond to TRBD1 or TRBD2 (6 bases each). The clonotype originates from a woman aged 40-49 years with Graves' ophthalmopathy. Sequenced sample: blood. CDR3 DNA sequence: TGTGCCAGCAGCTTCCGAGGGGGGCAGAACAATGAGCAGTTCTTC. Translating gives CASSFRGGQNNEQFF.